The T cell receptor beta chain under discussion was sequenced for a study of shared clonotypes between healthy human individuals (dated by TCRdb to the early 2020s). As for the study more broadly: Two women and a few men aged 18 to 49 years were included in the cohort. Libraries were prepared and TCR repertoires were sequenced by different laboratories using diverse techniques, in order to increase sequencing depth and limit assay-specific biases. For each donor, CD4 naive and CD4 memory were each run on three plates, CD8 naive on two plates, and CD8 memory on one plate. Between about 0.9 and 9 billion PBMCs per donor were obtained by leukapheresis. The study deeply sequenced blood TCR repertoires of about 5 healthy adults to estimate repertoire size and the extent of clonotype sharing between individuals. What the research found in general, with its limitations: Across a handful of donors, about 4.5% of naive CD4, around 3.3% of naive CD8, about 2.3% of memory CD4, and approximately 0.4% of memory CD8 clonotypes were shared. Larger estimated clonotype richness was generally found for naive subsets than for memory subsets. Because the study included only a small number of donors, the genetic and exposure-history diversity represented was limited. Pairwise subsampling indicated that sequencing depth was expected to affect the degree of clonotype sharing among donors. Higher generation probabilities were observed for clonotypes shared by all four sorted-subset donors than for non-shared clonotypes. Incomplete sequencing was indicated by rarefaction of sorted-subset datasets, despite the large sequencing depth. Sampling was restricted to blood, and TCR repertoires in tissue are likely to differ from TCR repertoires in blood.

Using the deep immunoSEQ assay, TCR CDR3 regions were amplified from genomic DNA by multiplex PCR. For each cell subset, the extracted genomic DNA was distributed evenly across all wells of several immunoSEQ 96-well plates, and each plate served as one replicate. For sorted subsets, roughly 200 ng of genomic DNA, equivalent to 30,000 or so T cell genomes, went into each replicate PCR. The purified libraries were quantified using a Qubit 3.0 fluorometer, sized with a Bioanalyzer 2100, and then quantified again using the KAPA Library Quantification kit. Every immunoSEQ 96-well plate was sequenced on a separate single-read 150-cycle Illumina NextSeq 550 flow cell. Under the source paper's analysis protocol: Because the immunoSEQ output included only junctional sequences and no quality scores, the filtering could not be the same as the filtering used for full-length reads. Sequences were annotated with PyIR, a Python wrapper for IgBLAST v1.9, and V/J genes and CDR3 were assigned using IMGT germline references. Reads with weak V/J assignments (E-value above 1e-6), missing CDR3, stop codons, out-of-frame junctions, or ambiguous translated residues were removed. V3J clonotypes were defined by identical inferred V gene, J gene, and CDR3 amino acid sequence. Percentage overlap between repertoires was calculated by dividing the number of shared unique clonotypes by the size of the smaller repertoire. Repertoire richness was assessed with RTK rarefaction, the Chao1 estimator, and Recon v2.1 estimates of unobserved clonotypes. Generation probabilities were computed with OLGA for all TCRbeta clonotypes obtained by the gDNA method from several donors. Held by TCRdb, this immuneACCESS table contains in-frame sequences only and omits some clones. Under half of the omission traces to an unresolved V gene where checked; the cause of the rest is unknown. The DNA gave D and trimming, while V, J and clone size come from that table. Present in this sample are about 380,000 clones, 96% of which were seen just once. The ten largest make up around 0.29% of the sample.

The donors were healthy, HIV-negative adults who had no recently reported acute infections or vaccinations. All donors were Caucasian adults living in Nashville, Tennessee, USA. CD8 memory samples consisted of magnetically selected CD45RO+ cells combined with CCR7-negative CD45RA+ effector memory (TemRA) cells. After blood collection by leukapheresis, PBMCs were isolated using Ficoll-Histopaque density gradient centrifugation and then cryopreserved in the vapor phase of liquid nitrogen. Purity and quantity of every magnetically sorted T cell population were checked by analytical flow cytometry. Genomic DNA was isolated from each sorted fraction and quantified by UV absorbance on a Nanodrop 2000c. This clone was seen once. Which antigen it targets is not known. No quality values exist for individual bases; no much larger clone is one base distant. The TCR sequence derives from a man aged 25-45 years in good health. The sample consisted of memory CD8+ T cells sorted from blood. Reading the label with the study, this specimen's cell subset or site is: CD45RO+ cells pooled with CCR7-negative TemRA cells.

The CDR3 region: CASSLVGGQTYEQYF. The DNA is as follows: TGTGCCAGCAGTTTAGTAGGGGGACAAACCTACGAGCAGTACTTC. The chain was built from TRBV27 and TRBJ2-7; the D gene is perhaps TRBD1, on 6 matching bases. The CDR3 measures 15 amino acids from cysteine to phenylalanine. The DNA shown is the 45-base CDR3, in frame from base 1. V loses 2 bases of germline sequence and J loses 2 bases, and the interval between the two ends is 13 bases. CDR1 and CDR2 are read off the germline V gene (reference sequence) as MNHEY and SMNVEV.